Presented here are 16 T cell receptor beta chains from one specimen sequenced in a study of response to subunit inactivated influenza vaccine. TCRdb reprocessed the RT-PCR reads via MiXCR and lists one record per CDR3 protein. The sample has 300,000 to 350,000 distinct CDR3 sequences; roughly 22% are singletons. Sample: PBMCs from blood, taken 21 months after vaccination. These receptors were collected from a man between 50 and 70 years old who received an inactivated influenza vaccine.

V usage is TRBV12-3 or TRBV12-4 and J usage is TRBJ2-7, with D perhaps TRBD1 (6 bases). V lost 5 bases and J lost 9, with 17 bases in between. The CDR3 totals 13 residues. Here the CDR3 DNA reads TGTGCCAGCAGTAAAAATCAGGGGCTTGGGCAGTACTTC. Its protein product is CASSKNQGLGQYF.

The chain has TRBV11-1 and TRBJ2-1; D possibly corresponds to TRBD2 (6 bases). The CDR3 totals 18 residues. V dropped 2 bases and J dropped 4 bases, with 21 bases sitting between them. Per the germline V gene, CDR1 is SGHAT and CDR2 is FQDESV (reference sequence). For the CDR3, the DNA is TGTGCCAGCAGCTTAATCTGGATGGGACTCCCCCCTTACAATGAGCAGTTCTTC. Protein product: CASSLIWMGLPPYNEQFF.

The rearrangement uses TRBV2 and TRBJ2-1; TRBD1 matches 9 bases. J was trimmed by 6 bases and V by 10 bases; bases with no gene match: 7. This CDR3 region has 13 residues. CDR1 and CDR2 (germline): SNHLY, FYNNEI. The CDR3 sequence: CAKGDRASNEQFF. The CDR3, as DNA: TGTGCCAAGGGGGACAGGGCCTCCAATGAGCAGTTCTTC.

V usage is TRBV20-1 and J usage is TRBJ2-1; the match to TRBD2 covers 7 bases. J was trimmed by 7 bases and V by 3 bases; bases with no gene match: 9. This CDR3 region has 14 residues. From germline, CDR1 is DFQATT and CDR2 SNEGSKA (reference sequence). The CDR3 reads CSASRGSRVNEQFF. The CDR3 nucleotides read TGCAGTGCTAGCCGCGGGAGTAGGGTGAATGAGCAGTTCTTC.

This clonotype was found a few times. V usage is TRBV29-1 and J usage is TRBJ2-3, with D tentatively TRBD1 (6 bases). The CDR3 loop spans 16 amino acids. Germline V gene lookup returns CDR1 SQVTM and CDR2 ANQGSEA. With 6 bases removed from V and 0 bases from J, the gap between germline ends came to 19 bases. CDR3 nucleotide sequence: TGCAGCGTCGCAGGGGCAGGGAGACTAAGCACAGATACGCAGTATTTT. Amino acid sequence: CSVAGAGRLSTDTQYF.

This chain connects TRBV20-1 to TRBJ2-7, with 16 bases lining up with TRBD2. Germline CDR1 DFQATT, CDR2 SNEGSKA (reference sequence). The CDR3 length is 18 residues. J lost 3 bases, V lost 0 bases, and 8 bases had no gene match. CDR3 bases: TGCAGTGCTAGAGATTGGGGGACTAGCGGGAGGGCCAACTACGAGCAGTACTTC. Translation gives CSARDWGTSGRANYEQYF.

The chain has TRBV5-1 and TRBJ1-5, with TRBD1 identical over 8 bases. The CDR3 loop spans 16 amino acids. The J segment lost 6 bases and the V segment lost 1 base, leaving 9 bases of the junction unmatched. Germline V gene data show CDR1 as SGHRS and CDR2 as YFSETQ. For the CDR3, the DNA is TGCGCCAGCAGCTTGACCTTTGCAGGGGGCGGTCAGCCCCAGCATTTT. This sequence encodes CASSLTFAGGGQPQHF.

The chain carries TRBV30 and TRBJ2-2; 9 nucleotides line up with TRBD1. After removal of 5 bases from V and 5 bases from J, the junction contained 0 bases not matched to a gene. The CDR3 has 12 amino acids. CDR1 and CDR2 from the germline V gene are GTSNPN and SVGIG (reference sequence). The CDR3 here is CAWGQGTGELFF. The CDR3 DNA reads as TGTGCCTGGGGACAGGGGACCGGGGAGCTGTTTTTT. The variable domain in full, completed from reference TRBV30 and TRBJ2-2, reads SQTIHQWPATLVQPVGSPLSLECTVEGTSNPNLYWYRQAAGRGLQLLFYSVGIGQISSEVPQNLSASRPQDRQFILSSKKLLLSDSGFYLCAWGQGTGELFFGEGSRLTVL.

There are a few counts of this clonotype. This rearrangement joins TRBV20-1 to TRBJ2-3, with no clear D. The length of the CDR3 is 13 residues. The V gene lost 2 bases and the J gene lost 3 bases, with 9 bases spanning the gap. The germline CDR1 and CDR2 sequences are DFQATT and SNEGSKA (reference sequence). The CDR3 spells CSARPHGTDTQYF. In nucleotides, the CDR3 is TGCAGTGCTAGACCTCATGGGACAGATACGCAGTATTTT.

This clonotype has only a few counts. The CDR3 reads CSARQRANTEAFF. In nucleotides, the CDR3 is TGCAGTGCACGACAGAGGGCGAACACTGAAGCTTTCTTT. This chain links TRBV20-1 with TRBJ1-1; maybe TRBD1 (5 bases). Germline CDR1 and CDR2: DFQATT and SNEGSKA (reference sequence). V lost 6 bases to trimming and J lost 1 base, with 12 bases between them. The length of the CDR3 is 13 residues.

This clonotype occurred a few times. The chain carries TRBV28 and TRBJ2-7; 7 nucleotides agree with TRBD1. Germline lookup yields CDR1 MDHEN and CDR2 SYDVKM. With 6 bases clipped from V and 4 bases from J, the junction kept 12 bases outside the gene matches. The CDR3 runs 15 residues. The DNA for the CDR3 is TGTGCCAGCAGCAAAAGCCCGGGACAGCTATACGAGCAGTACTTC. This encodes CASSKSPGQLYEQYF.

V and J are TRBV14 and TRBJ1-6; 9 bases match TRBD1. Germline CDR1 SGHDN, CDR2 FVKESK. The CDR3 is 15 amino acids. Germline trimming cut 4 bases from V and 8 bases from J; bases unmatched to any gene: 6. The CDR3 DNA reads TGTGCCAGCAGCCGAACACAGGGGGCGCATTCACCCCTCCACTTT. It is translated as CASSRTQGAHSPLHF.

This clonotype was seen a few times. V and J are TRBV5-6 and TRBJ1-2; D remains unclear. The CDR3 length is 14 residues. CDR1 and CDR2 from the germline V gene are SGHDT and YYEEEE. Trimming pared 4 bases from V and 8 bases from J, leaving 18 bases between. In nucleotides, the CDR3 is TGTGCCAGCAGCCCCGGCGGCGGAGCGTGGGGCTACACCTTC. This codes for CASSPGGGAWGYTF.

Ten or more counts support this clonotype. The CDR3 protein is CATSRETGVREKLFF. CDR3 sequence (DNA): TGTGCCACCAGCAGAGAGACGGGGGTACGGGAAAAACTGTTTTTT. The V gene is TRBV15, the J gene TRBJ1-4, with D perhaps TRBD1 (5 bases). Looked up from germline, CDR1 is LNHNV and CDR2 is YYDKDF (reference sequence). V gave up 0 bases and J gave up 8 bases, with 13 bases separating them. The CDR3 totals 15 residues.

This clonotype turned up a few times. The rearrangement uses TRBV20-1 and TRBJ2-2; no reliable D call. The ends were cut back, 5 bases at V and 1 base at J, with 20 bases in the middle. From germline, CDR1 is DFQATT and CDR2 SNEGSKA (reference sequence). CDR3 length equals 17 residues. The CDR3 protein is CSALPLALDLNTGELFF. CDR3 DNA: TGCAGTGCTTTACCCTTAGCTCTCGACTTGAACACCGGGGAGCTGTTTTTT.

This clonotype occurred a few times. The V and J genes are TRBV10-3 and TRBJ1-1; 10 bases align to TRBD1. V shed 6 bases and J 7 bases; nucleotides not matched to a gene: 5. CDR1 and CDR2 from the germline V gene are ENHRY and SYGVKD. CDR3 length equals 13 residues. CDR3 DNA sequence: TGTGCCATCAGCGACAGGGGGCCGGATGAAGCTTTCTTT. Its translation is CAISDRGPDEAFF.